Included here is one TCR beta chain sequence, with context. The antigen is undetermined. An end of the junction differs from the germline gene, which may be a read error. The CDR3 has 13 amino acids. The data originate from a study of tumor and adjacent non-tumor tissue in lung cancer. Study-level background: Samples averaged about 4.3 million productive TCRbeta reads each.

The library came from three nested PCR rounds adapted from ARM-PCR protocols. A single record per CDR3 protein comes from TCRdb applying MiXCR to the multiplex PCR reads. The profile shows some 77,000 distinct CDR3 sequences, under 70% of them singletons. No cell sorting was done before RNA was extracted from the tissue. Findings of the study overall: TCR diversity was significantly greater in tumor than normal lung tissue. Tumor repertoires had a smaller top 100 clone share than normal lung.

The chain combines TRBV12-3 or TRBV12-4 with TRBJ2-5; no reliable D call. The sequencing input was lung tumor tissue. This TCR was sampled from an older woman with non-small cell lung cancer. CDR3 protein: CDSWRGFQETQYF. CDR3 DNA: TGTGACAGCTGGCGTGGCTTTCAAGAGACCCAGTACTTC.